Presented here are 2 T cell receptor beta chains from one specimen sequenced in a study of cytomegalovirus exposure and HLA in healthy donors. Sequencing was performed with immunoSEQ multiplex PCR; in TCRdb, only in-frame clones are kept and a portion is missing. The repertoire consists of nearly 110,000 clones, with less than 90% occurring once and the leading ten covering roughly 2%. Specimen: PBMCs. All receptors come from a woman under 30 in good health and CMV-seropositive.

The gene calls are TRBV5-6 and TRBJ2-7; 7 nucleotides align to TRBD2. The CDR3 consists of 14 residues. The V gene's germline CDR1 is SGHDT and CDR2 YYEEEE. V lost 3 bases, J lost 6 bases, and 9 bases stayed unmatched. DNA of the CDR3: TGTGCCAGCAGCTCCGGACCACGGGAGGCCGAGCAGTACGTC. Translation gives CASSSGPREAEQYV.

The V call is TRBV28, the J call TRBJ1-6; D unclear. V gave up 3 bases and J gave up 10 bases, with 4 bases separating them. The CDR3 has 11 amino acids. Germline-derived CDR1 and CDR2 are MDHEN and SYDVKM. This CDR3 is CASSFLSPLHF. CDR3 DNA: TGTGCCAGCAGTTTCTTATCACCCCTCCACTTT.